These T cell receptor beta chains were read from a single sample in a study of Ad26.COV2.S vaccination and SARS-CoV-2 variants. The repertoire was sequenced with immunoSEQ multiplex PCR; TCRdb's copy has only in-frame clones and lacks some. The top ten clones hold about 1.7% of a sample with fewer than 600,000 clones, about 89% of them seen once. Sample: peripheral blood, taken in a trial of Ad26.COV2.S vaccine versus placebo. Receptor source: a person aged 18-65 years who received the Ad26.COV2.S COVID-19 vaccine or a placebo. CDR3s include the opening cysteine and the closing phenylalanine or tryptophan. A D gene is named only where the DNA matches it firmly. Clone size is given for some rows only: seen once, a few or many times, or a class if the clone is expanded.

J,size,V,D,CDR3,DNA
TRBJ1-5,-,TRBV6-6,TRBD1,CASSPVTGTAGNQPQHF,TGTGCCAGCAGTCCAGTGACCGGGACAGCGGGCAATCAGCCCCAGCATTTT
TRBJ1-5,-,TRBV4-3,-,CASSQYRDNNQPQHF,TGCGCCAGCAGCCAATACCGGGACAACAATCAGCCCCAGCATTTT
TRBJ1-2,-,TRBV7-8,-,CASSLVWGPNYGYTF,TGTGCCAGCAGCTTAGTGTGGGGACCCAACTATGGCTACACCTTC
TRBJ1-6,few,TRBV6-5,TRBD1,CASKDRFAYNSPLHF,TGTGCCTCAAAGGACAGGTTCGCCTATAATTCACCCCTCCACTTT
TRBJ1-5,-,TRBV5-5,-,CASSPGRYSNQPQHF,TGTGCCAGCAGCCCGGGACGGTATAGCAATCAGCCCCAGCATTTT
TRBJ2-2,-,TRBV11-2,-,CASSLVSFANTGELFF,TGTGCCAGCAGCTTAGTGTCGTTCGCGAACACCGGGGAGCTGTTTTTT
TRBJ1-1,-,TRBV7-2,TRBD1,CASSQGGPLEAFF,TGTGCCAGCAGCCAAGGGGGCCCCCTTGAAGCTTTCTTT
TRBJ2-1,-,TRBV6-6,-,CASSHASEQFF,TGTGCCAGCAGCCACGCGTCTGAGCAGTTCTTC
TRBJ1-6,-,TRBV5-1,-,CASSLVAVDNSPLHF,TGCGCCAGCAGCTTAGTGGCAGTTGATAATTCACCCCTCCACTTT
TRBJ1-2,few,TRBV2,TRBD1,CASSEDRGNYGYTF,TGTGCCAGCAGTGAAGACAGGGGGAACTATGGCTACACCTTC
TRBJ2-4,-,TRBV6-2/TRBV6-3,-,CASSYSNLGAKNIQYF,TGTGCCAGCAGTTACTCGAATCTGGGAGCCAAAAACATTCAGTACTTC
TRBJ2-3,-,TRBV3-1/TRBV3-2,TRBD1,CASSGGQDYTDTQYF,TGTGCCAGCAGCGGGGGACAGGATTACACAGATACGCAGTATTTT
TRBJ2-1,-,TRBV29-1,-,CSGGGGIGSYNEQFF,TGCAGCGGGGGTGGTGGCATCGGGTCCTACAATGAGCAGTTCTTC
TRBJ1-4,-,TRBV18,-,CASSPPAGEKLFF,TGTGCCAGCTCACCACCGGCGGGTGAAAAACTGTTTTTT
TRBJ2-1,-,TRBV28,-,CASSDPRSGSNNEQFF,TGTGCCAGCAGTGACCCGAGGAGCGGATCCAACAATGAGCAGTTCTTC
TRBJ2-6,-,TRBV7-3,-,CASSLMANPSSGANVLTF,TGTGCCAGCAGCTTAATGGCTAACCCGAGCTCTGGGGCCAACGTCCTGACTTTC
TRBJ2-5,-,TRBV20-1,TRBD2,CSASPLSGGQETQYF,TGCAGTGCTAGTCCCCTCAGCGGGGGTCAGGAGACCCAGTACTTC
TRBJ1-2,-,TRBV6-5,-,CASSYDRNYGYTF,TGTGCCAGCAGTTACGACAGGAACTATGGCTACACCTTC
TRBJ1-3,-,TRBV4-2,-,CASSQFLTASSGNTIYF,TGTGCCAGCAGCCAGTTTCTGACGGCGAGCTCTGGAAACACCATATATTTT
TRBJ2-1,-,TRBV6-5,-,CASRSFRSSEQFF,TGTGCCAGCAGGTCATTTAGGTCGTCTGAGCAGTTCTTC
TRBJ2-7,-,TRBV28,-,CASSLLVEQYF,TGTGCCAGCAGTTTACTAGTGGAGCAGTACTTC
TRBJ2-5,-,TRBV3-1/TRBV3-2,TRBD2,CASSHIMTSGRALETQYF,TGTGCCAGCAGCCACATCATGACTAGCGGGAGGGCCCTCGAGACCCAGTACTTC
TRBJ1-6,few,TRBV20-1,-,CSASVPSYNSPLHF,TGCAGTGCTAGTGTGCCCTCCTATAATTCACCCCTCCACTTT
TRBJ2-5,-,TRBV30,TRBD2,CAWSAGLAPYF,TGTGCCTGGAGTGCGGGACTAGCGCCTTACTTC
TRBJ1-2,-,TRBV6-5,-,CASSRSWGGYTF,TGTGCCAGCAGTAGATCCTGGGGTGGCTACACCTTC
TRBJ2-7,-,TRBV30,-,CAWSVSYEQYF,TGTGCCTGGAGTGTGTCCTACGAGCAGTACTTC
TRBJ2-3,-,TRBV19,TRBD2,CASALAGITDTQYF,TGTGCCAGTGCACTAGCGGGAATCACAGATACGCAGTATTTT
TRBJ1-2,few,TRBV6-5,TRBD1,CASTDRVGYTF,TGTGCCAGCACCGACAGGGTTGGCTACACCTTC
TRBJ1-6,-,TRBV27,-,CASSWRTVPPNSPLHF,TGTGCCAGCAGTTGGAGGACAGTGCCACCAAATTCACCCCTCCACTTT
TRBJ1-6,few,TRBV10-2,-,CASSDVGRSNSPLHF,TGCGCCAGCAGTGATGTGGGGCGTTCAAATTCACCCCTCCACTTT
TRBJ2-1,-,TRBV7-9,TRBD2,CASSDLTSGGAEQFF,TGTGCCAGCAGCGATCTCACTAGCGGGGGGGCCGAGCAGTTCTTC
TRBJ2-7,-,TRBV30,-,CAWSDTAIYEQYF,TGTGCCTGGAGTGACACCGCGATTTACGAGCAGTACTTC
TRBJ2-6,once,TRBV13,-,CASTHSGSSGANVLTF,TGTGCCAGCACCCACTCGGGGAGCTCTGGGGCCAACGTCCTGACTTTC
TRBJ1-1,-,TRBV19,TRBD1,CASSSGQGNTEAFF,TGTGCCAGTAGTTCGGGACAGGGAAACACTGAAGCTTTCTTT
TRBJ1-5,-,TRBV6-2/TRBV6-3,-,CASSYTAGGSFQPQHF,TGTGCCAGCAGTTACACCGCCGGGGGTTCGTTTCAGCCCCAGCATTTT
TRBJ1-1,-,TRBV30,-,CAWSVNLLRAFF,TGTGCCTGGAGTGTAAATCTGCTTCGAGCTTTCTTT